This entry concerns a single T cell receptor (beta chain). Generated by immunoSEQ multiplex PCR, the TCRdb table keeps only in-frame clones and is missing some. Of around 360,000 clones in the sample, approximately 87% were seen once. This record comes from a study of blood T cell repertoires in COVID-19. The CDR3 contains 13 residues. Germline assignment: CDR1 LGHNA and CDR2 YNFKEQ. The V segment lost 3 bases and the J segment 13 bases; nucleotides outside the gene matches: 9. The source material was PBMCs or T cells enriched from blood (not recorded which). This chain connects TRBV4-2 to TRBJ2-1, with 7 bases identical to TRBD2. This receptor was identified in a man between 40 and 49 years old in a cohort exposed to, infected with or recovered from COVID-19 (not recorded which). CDR3 amino acids: CASSQGRGRAQFF. As DNA, the CDR3 is TGTGCCAGCAGCCAGGGGCGAGGGAGGGCCCAGTTCTTC.